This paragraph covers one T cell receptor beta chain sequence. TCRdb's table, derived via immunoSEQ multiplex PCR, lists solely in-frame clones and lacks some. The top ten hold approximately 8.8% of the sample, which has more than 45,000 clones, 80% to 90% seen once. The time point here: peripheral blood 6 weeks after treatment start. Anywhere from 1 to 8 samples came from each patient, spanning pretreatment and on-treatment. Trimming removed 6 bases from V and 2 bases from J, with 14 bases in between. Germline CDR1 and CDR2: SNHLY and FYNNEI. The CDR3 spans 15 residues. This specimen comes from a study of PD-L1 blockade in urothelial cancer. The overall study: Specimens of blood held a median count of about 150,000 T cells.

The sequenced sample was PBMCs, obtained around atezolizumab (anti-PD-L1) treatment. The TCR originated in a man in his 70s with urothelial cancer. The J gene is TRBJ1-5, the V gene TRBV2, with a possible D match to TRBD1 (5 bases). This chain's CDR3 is CASSLGGFGNQPQHF. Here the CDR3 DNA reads TGTGCCAGCAGCTTGGGGGGGTTTGGCAATCAGCCCCAGCATTTT.